This T cell receptor beta chain was observed in a study of cytomegalovirus exposure and HLA in healthy donors. With 60 Vbeta and 13 Jbeta primers, the PCR was carried out. Using immunoSEQ multiplex PCR, the repertoire was profiled, and TCRdb retains in-frame clones only, with some absent. The sample totals approximately 110,000 clones. Points on this clone: Its antigen is unidentified.

This CDR3 has 15 amino acids. CDR1 is MDHEN, CDR2 SYDVKM, per germline. After removal of 2 bases from V and 4 bases from J, the junction contained 2 bases not matched to a gene. General observations from the study: A later analysis showed HLA-associated TCR beta chains outstripping equally common others in clonal expansion. A later analysis linked a missense variant in DCLRE1C to the trimming of TCR beta V and J genes. Cytomegalovirus status was reportedly diagnosed by the classifier with high specificity and sensitivity.

This receptor was obtained from a man aged 25 to 45 in good health and CMV-seronegative. The sample was PBMCs. The chain has TRBV28 and TRBJ1-5, with 10 bases matching TRBD1. The CDR3 reads CASSLRDRGNQPQHF. CDR3 DNA: TGTGCCAGCAGTTTAAGGGACAGGGGTAATCAGCCCCAGCATTTT.